The source of this TCR beta chain is a study of blood T cell repertoires in COVID-19. CDR1 LNHNV and CDR2 YYDKDF come from the germline V gene (reference sequence). The CDR3 consists of 13 residues. V was clipped by 1 base and J by 6 bases, with 6 bases between them. Authors' data handling: Estimation of nucleated cell counts relied on the amplification of reference gene primers. The data were produced by immunoSEQ multiplex PCR, yet TCRdb's version contains in-frame clones alone and is incomplete. V and J calls and clone size are as listed in that table; D and trimming were resolved from the DNA. Here the sample spans 48,000 or so clones, about 90% being singletons.

The rearrangement links TRBV15 to TRBJ1-4; D gene uncertain. The sequenced sample was peripheral blood. The sequence came from a human donor in a cohort sampled during active COVID-19. Here the CDR3 reads CATSRVVYEKLFF. The CDR3 DNA is TGTGCCACCAGCAGAGTAGTATATGAAAAACTGTTTTTT.